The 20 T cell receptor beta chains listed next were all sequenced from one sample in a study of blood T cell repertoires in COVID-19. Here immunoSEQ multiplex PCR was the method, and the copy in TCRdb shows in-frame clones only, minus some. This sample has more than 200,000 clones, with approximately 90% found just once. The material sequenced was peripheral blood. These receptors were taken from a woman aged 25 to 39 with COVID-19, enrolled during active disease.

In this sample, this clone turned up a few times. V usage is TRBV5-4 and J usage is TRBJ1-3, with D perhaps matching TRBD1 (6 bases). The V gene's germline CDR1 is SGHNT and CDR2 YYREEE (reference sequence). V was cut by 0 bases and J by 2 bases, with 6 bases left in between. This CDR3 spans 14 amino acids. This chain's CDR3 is CASSLDRAGNTIYF. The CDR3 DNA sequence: TGTGCCAGCAGCTTGGACAGGGCTGGAAACACCATATATTTT.

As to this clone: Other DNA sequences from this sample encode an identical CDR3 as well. The CDR3 reads CASSRLAGANTGELFF. The CDR3 coding sequence is TGTGCCAGTAGTAGGTTAGCGGGAGCCAACACCGGGGAGCTGTTTTTT. V and J are TRBV19 and TRBJ2-2, with 9 bases lining up with TRBD2. The J segment lost 2 bases and the V segment lost 4 bases, leaving 5 bases of the junction unmatched. Germline CDR1 is LNHDA and CDR2 is SQIVND (reference sequence). CDR3 length: 16 residues.

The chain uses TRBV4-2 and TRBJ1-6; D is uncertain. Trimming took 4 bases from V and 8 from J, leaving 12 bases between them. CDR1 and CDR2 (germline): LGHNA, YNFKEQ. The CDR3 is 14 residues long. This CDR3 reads CASSRGGRDSPLHF. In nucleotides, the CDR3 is TGTGCCAGCAGCCGGGGTGGGAGGGATTCACCCCTCCACTTT.

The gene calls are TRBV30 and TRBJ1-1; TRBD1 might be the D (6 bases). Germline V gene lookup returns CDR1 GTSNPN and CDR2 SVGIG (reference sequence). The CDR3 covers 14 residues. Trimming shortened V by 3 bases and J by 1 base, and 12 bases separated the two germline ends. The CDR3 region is CAWRPDRKNTEAFF. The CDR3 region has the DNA TGTGCCTGGAGACCCGACAGGAAGAACACTGAAGCTTTCTTT.

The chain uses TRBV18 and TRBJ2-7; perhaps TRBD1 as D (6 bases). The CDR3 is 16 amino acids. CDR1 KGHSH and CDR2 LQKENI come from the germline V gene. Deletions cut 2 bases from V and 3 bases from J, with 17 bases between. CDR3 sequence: CASSPGLIGGSYEQYF. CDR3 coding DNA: TGTGCCAGCTCACCAGGTCTAATAGGGGGAAGCTACGAGCAGTACTTC.

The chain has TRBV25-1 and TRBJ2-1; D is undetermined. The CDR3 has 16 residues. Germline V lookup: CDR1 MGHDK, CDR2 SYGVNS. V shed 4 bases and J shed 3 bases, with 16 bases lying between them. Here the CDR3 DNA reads TGTGCCAGCAGTGGGCAACAAGGAGTGAGCTACAATGAGCAGTTCTTC. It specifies CASSGQQGVSYNEQFF.

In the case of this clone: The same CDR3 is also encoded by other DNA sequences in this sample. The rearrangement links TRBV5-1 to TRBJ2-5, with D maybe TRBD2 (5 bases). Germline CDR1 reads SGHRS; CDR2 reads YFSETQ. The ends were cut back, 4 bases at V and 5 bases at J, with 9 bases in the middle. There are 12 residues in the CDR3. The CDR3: CASSLAGETQYF. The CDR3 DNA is TGCGCCAGCAGCCTAGCCGGGGAGACCCAGTACTTC.

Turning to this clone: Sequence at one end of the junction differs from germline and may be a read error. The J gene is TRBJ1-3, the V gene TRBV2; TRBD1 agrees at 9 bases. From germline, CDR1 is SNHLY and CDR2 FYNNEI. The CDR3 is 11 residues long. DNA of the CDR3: TGTGCCAGCGGTTGGGGACAGGGAAAGGATTTT. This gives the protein CASGWGQGKDF.

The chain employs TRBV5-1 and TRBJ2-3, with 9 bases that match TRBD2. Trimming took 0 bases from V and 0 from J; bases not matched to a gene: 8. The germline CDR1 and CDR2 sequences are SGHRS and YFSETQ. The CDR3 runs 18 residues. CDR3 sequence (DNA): TGCGCCAGCAGCTTGGTGGCGGGGGGGAGTCGAAGCACAGATACGCAGTATTTT. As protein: CASSLVAGGSRSTDTQYF. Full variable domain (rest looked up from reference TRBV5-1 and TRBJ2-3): KAGVTQTPRYLIKTRGQQVTLSCSPISGHRSVSWYQQTPGQGLQFLFEYFSETQRNKGNFPGRFSGRQFSNSRSEMNVSTLELGDSALYLCASSLVAGGSRSTDTQYFGPGTRLTVL.

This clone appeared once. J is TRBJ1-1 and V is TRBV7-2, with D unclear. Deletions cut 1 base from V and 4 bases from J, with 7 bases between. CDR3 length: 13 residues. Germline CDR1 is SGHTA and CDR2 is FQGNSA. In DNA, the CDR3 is TGTGCCAGCAGCTTAGTACGGGGCACTGAAGCTTTCTTT. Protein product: CASSLVRGTEAFF.

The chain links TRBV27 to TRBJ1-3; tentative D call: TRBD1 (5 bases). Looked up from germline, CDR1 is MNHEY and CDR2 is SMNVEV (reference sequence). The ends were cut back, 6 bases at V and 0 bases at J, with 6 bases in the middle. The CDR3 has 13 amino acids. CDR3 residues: CASRTVSGNTIYF. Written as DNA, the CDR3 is TGTGCCAGCAGGACAGTCTCTGGAAACACCATATATTTT.

DNA of the CDR3: TGCAGCGGCGGGAGCCCCTACGAGCAGTACTTC. Protein: CSGGSPYEQYF. This rearrangement joins TRBV29-1 to TRBJ2-7, with 7 bases lining up with TRBD2. The CDR3 contains 11 residues. V lost 7 bases to trimming and J lost 2 bases; unmatched junction nucleotides: 2. CDR1 is SQVTM and CDR2 is ANQGSEA in the germline V gene.

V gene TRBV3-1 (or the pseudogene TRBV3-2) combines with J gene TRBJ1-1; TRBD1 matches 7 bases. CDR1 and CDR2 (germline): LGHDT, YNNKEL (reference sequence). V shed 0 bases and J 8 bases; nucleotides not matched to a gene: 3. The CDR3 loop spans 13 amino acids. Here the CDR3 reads CASSQEGQPEAFF. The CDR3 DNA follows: TGTGCCAGCAGCCAAGAGGGACAGCCAGAAGCTTTCTTT.

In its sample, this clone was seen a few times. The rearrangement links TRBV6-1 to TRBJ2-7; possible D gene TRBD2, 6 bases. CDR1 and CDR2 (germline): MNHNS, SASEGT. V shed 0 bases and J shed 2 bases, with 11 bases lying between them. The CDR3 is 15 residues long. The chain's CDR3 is CASSEAVGGTYEQYF. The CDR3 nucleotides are TGTGCCAGCAGTGAAGCGGTGGGGGGTACCTACGAGCAGTACTTC.

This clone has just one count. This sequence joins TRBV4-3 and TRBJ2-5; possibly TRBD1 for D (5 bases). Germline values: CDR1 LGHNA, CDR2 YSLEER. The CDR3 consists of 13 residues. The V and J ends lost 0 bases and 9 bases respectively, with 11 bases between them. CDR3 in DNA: TGCGCCAGCAGCCAAGAGTCAGGGTCTTCCCAGTACTTC. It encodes CASSQESGSSQYF.

DNA for the CDR3: TGTGCCAGCAGTCCGGTCTACGAGCAGTACTTC. Amino acid sequence: CASSPVYEQYF. This chain uses TRBV28 with TRBJ2-7; D uncertain. Per germline, CDR1 MDHEN and CDR2 SYDVKM. The CDR3 loop spans 11 amino acids. The ends were cut back, 5 bases at V and 3 bases at J, with 5 bases in the middle.

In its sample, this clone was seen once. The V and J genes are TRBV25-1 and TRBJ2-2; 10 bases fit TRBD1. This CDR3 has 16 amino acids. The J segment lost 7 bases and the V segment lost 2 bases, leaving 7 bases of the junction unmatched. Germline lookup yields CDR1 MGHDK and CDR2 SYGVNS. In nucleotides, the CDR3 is TGTGCCAGCAGTGAAGGGGGGACAGGGGTCGTCGGGGAGCTGTTTTTT. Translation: CASSEGGTGVVGELFF.

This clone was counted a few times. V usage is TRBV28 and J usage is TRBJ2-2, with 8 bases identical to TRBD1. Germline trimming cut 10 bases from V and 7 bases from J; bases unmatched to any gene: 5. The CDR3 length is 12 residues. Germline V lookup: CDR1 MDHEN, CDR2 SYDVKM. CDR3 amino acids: CATDRGVGELFF. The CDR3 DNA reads TGTGCCACCGACAGGGGAGTCGGGGAGCTGTTTTTT.

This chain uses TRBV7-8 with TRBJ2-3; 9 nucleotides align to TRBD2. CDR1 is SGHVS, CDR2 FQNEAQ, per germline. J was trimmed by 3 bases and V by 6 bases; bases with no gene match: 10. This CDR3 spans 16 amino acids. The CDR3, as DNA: TGTGCCAGCAGGGATAGGGTGGCGGGGGGGACAGATACGCAGTATTTT. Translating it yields CASRDRVAGGTDTQYF.

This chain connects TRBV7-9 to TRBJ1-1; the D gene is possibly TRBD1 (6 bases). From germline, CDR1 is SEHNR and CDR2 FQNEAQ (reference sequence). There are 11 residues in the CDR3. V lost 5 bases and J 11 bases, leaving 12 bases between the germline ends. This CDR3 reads CASSRMRGAFF. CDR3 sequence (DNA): TGTGCCAGCAGCCGTATGAGGGGGGCTTTCTTT.